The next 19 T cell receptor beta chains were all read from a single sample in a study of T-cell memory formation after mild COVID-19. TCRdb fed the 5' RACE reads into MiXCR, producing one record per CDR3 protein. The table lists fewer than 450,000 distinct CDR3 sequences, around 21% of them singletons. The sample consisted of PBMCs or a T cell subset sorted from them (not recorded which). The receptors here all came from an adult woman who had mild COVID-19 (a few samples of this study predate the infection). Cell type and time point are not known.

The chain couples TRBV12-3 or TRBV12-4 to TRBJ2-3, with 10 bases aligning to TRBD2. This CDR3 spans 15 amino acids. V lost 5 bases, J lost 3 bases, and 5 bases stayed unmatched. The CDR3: CASSTSGDRTDTQYF. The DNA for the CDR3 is TGTGCCAGCAGTACTAGCGGGGATCGGACAGATACGCAGTATTTT.

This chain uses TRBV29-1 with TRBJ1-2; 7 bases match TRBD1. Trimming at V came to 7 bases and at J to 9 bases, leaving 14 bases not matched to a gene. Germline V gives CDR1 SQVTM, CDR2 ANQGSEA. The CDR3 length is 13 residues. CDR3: CSAWRDSALSYTF. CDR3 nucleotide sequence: TGCAGCGCTTGGCGGGACAGCGCGTTGAGCTACACCTTC.

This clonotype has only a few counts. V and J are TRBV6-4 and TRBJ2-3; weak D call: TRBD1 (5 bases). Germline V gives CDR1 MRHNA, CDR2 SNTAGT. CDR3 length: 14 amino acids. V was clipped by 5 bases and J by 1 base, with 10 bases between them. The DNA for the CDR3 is TGTGCCAGCAGTTCCCAGGGCGGCACAGATACGCAGTATTTT. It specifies CASSSQGGTDTQYF.

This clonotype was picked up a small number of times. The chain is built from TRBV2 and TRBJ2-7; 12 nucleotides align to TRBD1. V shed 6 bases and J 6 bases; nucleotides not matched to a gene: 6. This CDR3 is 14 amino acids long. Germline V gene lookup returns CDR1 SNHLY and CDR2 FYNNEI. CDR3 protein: CASRGQGARGEQYF. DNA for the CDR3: TGTGCCAGCAGGGGACAGGGGGCGAGAGGCGAGCAGTACTTC. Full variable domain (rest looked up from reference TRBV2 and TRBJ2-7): EPEVTQTPSHQVTQMGQEVILRCVPISNHLYFYWYRQILGQKVEFLVSFYNNEISEKSEIFDDQFSVERPDGSNFTLKIRSTKLEDSAMYFCASRGQGARGEQYFGPGTRLTVT.

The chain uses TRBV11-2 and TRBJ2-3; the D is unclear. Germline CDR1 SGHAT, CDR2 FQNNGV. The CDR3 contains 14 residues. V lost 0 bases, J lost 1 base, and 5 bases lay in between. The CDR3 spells CASSLEWGTDTQYF. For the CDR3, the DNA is TGTGCCAGCAGCTTAGAGTGGGGCACAGATACGCAGTATTTT. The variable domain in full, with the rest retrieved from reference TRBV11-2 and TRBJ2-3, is EAGVAQSPRYKIIEKRQSVAFWCNPISGHATLYWYQQILGQGPKLLIQFQNNGVVDDSQLPKDRFSAERLKGVDSTLKIQPAKLEDSAVYLCASSLEWGTDTQYFGPGTRLTVL.

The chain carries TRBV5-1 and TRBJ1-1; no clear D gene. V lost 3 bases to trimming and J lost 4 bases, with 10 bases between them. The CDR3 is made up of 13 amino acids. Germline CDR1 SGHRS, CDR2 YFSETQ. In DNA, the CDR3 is TGCGCCAGCAGCTATGGTCGGGTCACTGAAGCTTTCTTT. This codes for CASSYGRVTEAFF. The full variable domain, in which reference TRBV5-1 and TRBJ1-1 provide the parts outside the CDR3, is KAGVTQTPRYLIKTRGQQVTLSCSPISGHRSVSWYQQTPGQGLQFLFEYFSETQRNKGNFPGRFSGRQFSNSRSEMNVSTLELGDSALYLCASSYGRVTEAFFGQGTRLTVV.

Here the CDR3 DNA reads TGTGCCAGCAGTGAATGGGGTGAGCAGTTCTTC. It codes for CASSEWGEQFF. The J gene is TRBJ2-1, the V gene TRBV2; the D is unclear. Trimming left V 2 bases short and J 9 bases short, with 5 bases between. Looked up from germline, CDR1 is SNHLY and CDR2 is FYNNEI. The length of the CDR3 is 11 residues.

The CDR3 nucleotides are TGTGCCTGGAGTGTAGGCCAGAACACTGAAGCTTTCTTT. Translating gives CAWSVGQNTEAFF. The chain links TRBV30 to TRBJ1-1; D gene unclear. CDR1 and CDR2 from the germline V gene are GTSNPN and SVGIG (reference sequence). The CDR3 length is 13 residues. The V and J ends lost 0 bases and 1 base respectively, with 6 bases between them. Full variable domain (outside the CDR3, taken from reference TRBV30 and TRBJ1-1): SQTIHQWPATLVQPVGSPLSLECTVEGTSNPNLYWYRQAAGRGLQLLFYSVGIGQISSEVPQNLSASRPQDRQFILSSKKLLLSDSGFYLCAWSVGQNTEAFFGQGTRLTVV.

The CDR3 coding sequence is TGTGCCAGCAGCCCTATCCGGGGCCGAGAGTACGAGCAGTACTTC. Amino acids: CASSPIRGREYEQYF. The chain is built from TRBV12-3 or TRBV12-4 and TRBJ2-7, with D perhaps being TRBD1 or TRBD2 (5 bases each). Trimming pared 6 bases from V and 4 bases from J, leaving 19 bases between. CDR3 length: 15 amino acids.

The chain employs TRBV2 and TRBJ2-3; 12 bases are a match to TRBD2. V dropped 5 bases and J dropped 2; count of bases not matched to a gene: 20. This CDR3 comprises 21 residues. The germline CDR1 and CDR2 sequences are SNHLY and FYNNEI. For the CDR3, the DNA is TGTGCCAGCAGTCTACCTAAAGCCGGGACTAGCGGGCGAGAGATCACAGATACGCAGTATTTT. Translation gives CASSLPKAGTSGREITDTQYF.

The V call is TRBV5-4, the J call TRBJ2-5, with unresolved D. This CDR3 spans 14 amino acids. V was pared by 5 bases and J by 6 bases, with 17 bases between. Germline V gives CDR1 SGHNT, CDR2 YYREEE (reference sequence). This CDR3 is CASRPGSSDQTQYF. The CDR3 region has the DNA TGTGCCAGCAGACCGGGCTCTAGTGACCAGACCCAGTACTTC.

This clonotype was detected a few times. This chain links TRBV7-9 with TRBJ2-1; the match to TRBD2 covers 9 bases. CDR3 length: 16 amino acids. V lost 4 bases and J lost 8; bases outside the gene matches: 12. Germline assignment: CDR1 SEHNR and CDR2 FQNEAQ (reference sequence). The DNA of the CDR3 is TGTGCCAGCAGCTCCCTGACTAGCGGACGGGTCGATGAGCAGTTCTTC. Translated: CASSSLTSGRVDEQFF.

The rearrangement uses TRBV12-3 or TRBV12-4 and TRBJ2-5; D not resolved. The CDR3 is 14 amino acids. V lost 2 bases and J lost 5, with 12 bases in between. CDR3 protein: CASSLRQSAETQYF. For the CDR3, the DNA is TGTGCCAGCAGTTTAAGGCAGTCCGCGGAGACCCAGTACTTC.

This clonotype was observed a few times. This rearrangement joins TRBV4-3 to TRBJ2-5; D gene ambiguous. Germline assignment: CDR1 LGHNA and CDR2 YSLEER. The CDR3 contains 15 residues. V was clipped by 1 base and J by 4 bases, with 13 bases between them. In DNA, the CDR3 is TGCGCCAGCAGCCAAGGGGCCCTGGCACGAGAGACCCAGTACTTC. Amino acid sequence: CASSQGALARETQYF.

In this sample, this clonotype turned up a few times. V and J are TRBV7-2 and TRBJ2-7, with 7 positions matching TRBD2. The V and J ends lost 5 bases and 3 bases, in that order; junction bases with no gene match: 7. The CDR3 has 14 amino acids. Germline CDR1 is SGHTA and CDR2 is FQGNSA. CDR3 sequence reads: CASSPTSVNYEQYF. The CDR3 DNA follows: TGTGCCAGCAGCCCCACTAGCGTGAACTACGAGCAGTACTTC.

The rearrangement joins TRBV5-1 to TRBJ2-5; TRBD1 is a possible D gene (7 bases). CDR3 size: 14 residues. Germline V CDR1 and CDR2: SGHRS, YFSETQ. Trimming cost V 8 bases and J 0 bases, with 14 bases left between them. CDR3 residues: CASRFRGDQETQYF. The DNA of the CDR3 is TGCGCCAGTCGATTCAGGGGGGACCAAGAGACCCAGTACTTC.

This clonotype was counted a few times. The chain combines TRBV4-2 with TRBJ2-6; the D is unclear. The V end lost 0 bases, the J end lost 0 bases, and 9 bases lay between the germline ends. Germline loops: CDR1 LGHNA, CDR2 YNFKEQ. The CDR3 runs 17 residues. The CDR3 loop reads CASSQDETSSGANVLTF. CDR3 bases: TGTGCCAGCAGCCAAGATGAGACAAGCTCTGGGGCCAACGTCCTGACTTTC.

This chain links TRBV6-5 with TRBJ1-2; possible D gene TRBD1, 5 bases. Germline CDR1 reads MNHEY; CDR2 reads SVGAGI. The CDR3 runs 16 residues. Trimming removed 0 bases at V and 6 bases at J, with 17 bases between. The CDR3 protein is CASSYSDIFGGDGYTF. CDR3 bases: TGTGCCAGCAGTTACTCCGACATTTTCGGAGGGGATGGCTACACCTTC.

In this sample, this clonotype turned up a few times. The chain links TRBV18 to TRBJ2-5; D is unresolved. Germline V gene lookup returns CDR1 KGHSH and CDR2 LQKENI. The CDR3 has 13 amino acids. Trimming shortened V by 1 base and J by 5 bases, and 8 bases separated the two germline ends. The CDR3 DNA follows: TGTGCCAGCTCACCACAAGTGTTGGAGACCCAGTACTTC. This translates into CASSPQVLETQYF.